This TCR beta chain was recovered during a study of T cell responses to AZD1222 COVID-19 vaccine. Findings and limits, study-wide: Across the whole spike, CD4 TCRs peaked at regions 160-218 and 743-854. Seropositive AZD1222 recipients at baseline numbered only five or six. White British ancestry dominated among donors, who included more females, and clonal diversity was possibly underestimated.

The ends lost 5 bases at V and 2 bases at J; junction bases unmatched: 6. CDR1 is MDHEN and CDR2 is SYDVKM in the germline V gene. CDR3 length: 16 residues. Turning to this clone: What it recognizes is unknown.

TCRdb's copy holds only in-frame clones and misses some; the assay was immunoSEQ multiplex PCR. Among approximately 110,000 clones listed, more than 75% were seen once. Source: peripheral blood, taken on day 0 of AZD1222 vaccination. The clonotype originates from an adult in good health. J is TRBJ1-2 and V is TRBV28, with 12 bases aligning to TRBD1. CDR3 protein: CASSLPGTGGNYGYTF. The CDR3 DNA is TGTGCCAGCAGTCTCCCCGGGACAGGGGGCAACTATGGCTACACCTTC.